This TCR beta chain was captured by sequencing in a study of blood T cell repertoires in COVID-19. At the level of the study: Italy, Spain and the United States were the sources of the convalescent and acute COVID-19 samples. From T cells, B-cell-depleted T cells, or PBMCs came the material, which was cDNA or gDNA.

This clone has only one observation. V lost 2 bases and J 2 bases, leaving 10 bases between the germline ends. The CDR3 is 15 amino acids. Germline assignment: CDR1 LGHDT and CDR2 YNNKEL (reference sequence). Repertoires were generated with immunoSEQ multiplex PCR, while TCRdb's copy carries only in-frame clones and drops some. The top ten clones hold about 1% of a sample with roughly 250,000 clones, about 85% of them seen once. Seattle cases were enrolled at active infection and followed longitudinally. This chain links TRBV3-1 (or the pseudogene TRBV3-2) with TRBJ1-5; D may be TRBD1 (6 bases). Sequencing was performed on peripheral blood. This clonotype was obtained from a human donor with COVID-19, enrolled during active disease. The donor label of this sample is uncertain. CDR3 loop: CASSQNPGGNQPQHF. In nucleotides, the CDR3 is TGTGCCAGCAGCCAAAACCCAGGGGGCAATCAGCCCCAGCATTTT.